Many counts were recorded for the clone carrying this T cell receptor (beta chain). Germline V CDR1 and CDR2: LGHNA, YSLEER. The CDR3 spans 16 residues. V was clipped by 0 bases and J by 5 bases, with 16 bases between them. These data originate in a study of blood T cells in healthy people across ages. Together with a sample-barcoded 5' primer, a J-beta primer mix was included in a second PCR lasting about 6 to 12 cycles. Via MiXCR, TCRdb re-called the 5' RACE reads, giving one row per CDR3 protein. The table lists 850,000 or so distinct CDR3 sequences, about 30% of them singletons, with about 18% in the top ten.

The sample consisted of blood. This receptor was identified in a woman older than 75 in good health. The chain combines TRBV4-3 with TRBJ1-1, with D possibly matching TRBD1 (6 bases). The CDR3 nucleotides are TGCGCCAGCAGCCAAGATTTCGGGATAGGGGGAACTGAAGCTTTCTTT. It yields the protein CASSQDFGIGGTEAFF.